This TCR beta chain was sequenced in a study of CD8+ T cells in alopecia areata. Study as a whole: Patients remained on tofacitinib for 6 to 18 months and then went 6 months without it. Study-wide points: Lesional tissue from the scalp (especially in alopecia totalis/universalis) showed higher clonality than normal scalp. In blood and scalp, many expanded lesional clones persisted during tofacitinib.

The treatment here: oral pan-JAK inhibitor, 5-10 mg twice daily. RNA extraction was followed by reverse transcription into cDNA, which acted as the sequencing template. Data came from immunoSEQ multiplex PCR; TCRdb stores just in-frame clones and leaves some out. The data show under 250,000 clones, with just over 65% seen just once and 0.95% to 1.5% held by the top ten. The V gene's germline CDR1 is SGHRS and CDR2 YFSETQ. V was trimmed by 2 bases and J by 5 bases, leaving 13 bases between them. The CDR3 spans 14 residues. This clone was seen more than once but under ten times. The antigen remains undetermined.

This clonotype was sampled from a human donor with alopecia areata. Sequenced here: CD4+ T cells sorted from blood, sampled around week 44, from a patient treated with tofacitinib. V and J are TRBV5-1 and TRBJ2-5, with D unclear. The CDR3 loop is CASSLGLGSETQYF. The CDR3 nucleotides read TGCGCCAGCAGCTTAGGTTTGGGGTCGGAGACCCAGTACTTC.